This T cell receptor beta chain was captured in a study of blood T cells in healthy people across ages. Through a sample-barcoded 5' primer and a J-beta primer mix, a second PCR was run for roughly 7 to 12 cycles. Sequencing yielded, for each sample, at least 3 million paired-end reads carrying CDR3. TCRdb used MiXCR to reprocess the 5' RACE reads, holding one entry per CDR3 protein. This sample has about 800,000 distinct CDR3 sequences, with roughly 60% found just once. Germline V gene lookup returns CDR1 SNHLY and CDR2 FYNNEI. This CDR3 is built from 14 residues. V was shortened by 6 bases and J by 4 bases, with 15 bases between the two germline ends.

Sequencing input: blood. This TCR came from a young man in good health. The J gene is TRBJ2-5, the V gene TRBV2; D is uncertain. CDR3 bases: TGTGCCAGCAGCACTCTAGATTCAGGAGAGACCCAGTACTTC. This gives the protein CASSTLDSGETQYF.